This T cell receptor (beta chain) appears in the sequencing data of a study of molecular identifiers for immune sequencing clone quantification. As regards this clonotype: Its antigen is currently unknown.

Naive CD8 T cells underwent sorting with the CD8+CD4-CCR7+CD45RA+ definition. General study findings and limits: Highly expanded clone sizes could be underestimated by identical TCR molecules sharing a barcode.

The CDR3 has 15 amino acids. Each CDR3 protein gets one entry after TCRdb re-called the PCR reads with MiXCR. The sample holds about 510,000 distinct CDR3 sequences, under 30% seen once. The receptor comes from a human donor in good health. Some libraries in this study had Jurkat cell RNA spiked in. The rearrangement joins TRBV1 to TRBJ2-7. TRBV1 is designated a pseudogene. The material sequenced was naive CD8+ T cells from blood, with Jurkat cell RNA spiked in. Subset in this sample: FACS-sorted CD8+CD4-CCR7+CD45RA+ naive T cells. CDR3 amino acids: CTSSQDLAGAHEQYF. The CDR3 region has the DNA TGCACCAGCAGCCAAGATCTCGCGGGAGCCCACGAGCAGTACTTC.